This TCR beta chain was captured in a study of PD-1 blockade in classical Hodgkin lymphoma. Study observations and caveats: TCR diversity in CD4+, not CD8+, cells rose significantly by C4D1. Patients newly diagnosed and complete responders had comparable baseline diversity.

Sequencing used immunoSEQ multiplex PCR; TCRdb keeps in-frame clones, though not all of them. The sample lists just over 25,000 clones, roughly 65% occurring once. As regards this clone: Antigen unknown.

Brentuximab vedotin exposure varied, and every patient relapsed after autologous stem cell transplantation. Patients' outcomes at their best amounted to complete response, partial response or progressive disease. Trimming at V came to 0 bases and at J to 2 bases, leaving 3 bases not matched to a gene. CDR3 length: 17 residues. The germline CDR1 and CDR2 sequences are SGHTA and FQGNSA. The chain carries TRBV7-2 and TRBJ2-2, with TRBD2 matching over 10 bases. The material sequenced was peripheral blood mononuclear cells (PBMCs), taken before the second cycle of nivolumab. The sequence was collected from a human donor with classical Hodgkin lymphoma. CDR3 coding DNA: TGTGCCAGCAGCTTAGCTAGCGGGAGGCCTAACACCGGGGAGCTGTTTTTT. Its translation is CASSLASGRPNTGELFF.